Listed below are T cell receptor beta chains from one sample, sequenced in a study of PD-L1 blockade in urothelial cancer. Libraries were prepared by immunoSEQ multiplex PCR; TCRdb keeps only in-frame clonotypes and omits some of them. The sample shows 68,000 or so clones, 81% of them seen only once. Here the sequenced sample was PBMCs, taken around atezolizumab (anti-PD-L1) treatment. Every receptor here comes from a man between 70 and 80 years old with urothelial cancer. CDR3s include the opening cysteine and the closing phenylalanine or tryptophan. The order of the fields is J gene, D gene, clone size, V gene, CDR3 protein, CDR3 DNA. A D gene is named only where the DNA matches it firmly. The size field is filled for only some rows; it gives once, few, many or a size class.

J: TRBJ1-5; D: .; size: .; V: TRBV7-6; CDR3: CASSSTLQGPQHF; DNA: TGTGCCAGCAGTTCCACATTGCAGGGGCCCCAGCATTTT
J: TRBJ2-7; D: TRBD2; size: once; V: TRBV5-1; CDR3: CASSLVFSGGRYEQYF; DNA: TGCGCCAGCAGCTTGGTGTTTAGCGGGGGAAGGTACGAGCAGTACTTC
J: TRBJ2-5; D: TRBD2; size: .; V: TRBV5-6; CDR3: CASSLLASGRYQETQYF; DNA: TGTGCCAGCAGCTTGTTGGCTAGCGGGAGGTACCAAGAGACCCAGTACTTC
J: TRBJ1-5; D: .; size: .; V: TRBV30; CDR3: CAWSLKRGNQPQHF; DNA: TGTGCCTGGAGCCTAAAGAGGGGGAATCAGCCCCAGCATTTT
J: TRBJ2-3; D: TRBD2; size: .; V: TRBV5-6; CDR3: CASSLLTLAGTDTQYF; DNA: TGTGCCAGCAGCTTGTTAACGCTAGCGGGCACAGATACGCAGTATTTT
J: TRBJ1-5; D: .; size: .; V: TRBV7-9; CDR3: CASSLVVGGRNQPQHF; DNA: TGTGCCAGCAGCTTAGTAGTAGGGGGACGAAATCAGCCCCAGCATTTT
J: TRBJ2-7; D: .; size: .; V: TRBV11-2; CDR3: CASSLKSGLSNSYEQYF; DNA: TGTGCCAGCAGCTTAAAGTCAGGACTTTCCAACTCCTACGAGCAGTACTTC
J: TRBJ1-3; D: .; size: few; V: TRBV4-2; CDR3: CASSQDPGDTGNTIYF; DNA: TGTGCCAGCAGCCAAGACCCAGGGGACACAGGAAACACCATATATTTT
J: TRBJ2-3; D: .; size: .; V: TRBV4-3; CDR3: CASSLVGTYTDTQYF; DNA: TGCGCCAGCAGCCTTGTAGGGACTTACACAGATACGCAGTATTTT
J: TRBJ2-3; D: .; size: .; V: TRBV9; CDR3: CASSPRLADTQYF; DNA: TGTGCCAGCAGCCCCCGACTTGCAGATACGCAGTATTTT
J: TRBJ2-3; D: TRBD2; size: few; V: TRBV6-1; CDR3: CASSESSGGVTDTQYF; DNA: TGTGCCAGCAGTGAATCCAGCGGGGGGGTCACAGATACGCAGTATTTT
J: TRBJ1-1; D: .; size: few; V: TRBV15; CDR3: CATSKSQGMNTEAFF; DNA: TGTGCCACCAGCAAAAGTCAGGGAATGAACACTGAAGCTTTCTTT
J: TRBJ1-2; D: TRBD1; size: once; V: TRBV4-1; CDR3: CASSQDRTGENYGYTF; DNA: TGCGCCAGCAGCCAAGATCGGACAGGGGAGAACTATGGCTACACCTTC
J: TRBJ1-1; D: .; size: .; V: TRBV5-1; CDR3: CASSLIQTTEAFF; DNA: TGCGCCAGCAGCTTGATACAGACCACTGAAGCTTTCTTT